The TCR beta chain under discussion was sequenced for a study of memory CD4+ T cells and cytomegalovirus serostatus. Study as a whole: This sample comes from healthy Belgian adults, about 10 CMV seropositive, 24 seronegative.

General observations from the study: Each of some 67 CMV-associated TCRbeta sequences occurred in one to five individuals.

Germline V gene sequence: CDR1 PRHDT, CDR2 FYEKMQ (reference sequence). This CDR3 is built from 15 residues. Germline trimming cut 3 bases from V and 5 bases from J; bases unmatched to any gene: 6. Produced via immunoSEQ multiplex PCR; TCRdb's table is partial and in-frame only. Of over 25,000 clones in the sample, roughly three quarters are singletons; the top ten hold 0.85% to 1.2%. Note on this clone: Its antigen is as yet unknown.

Single viable CD3+CD4+CD8-CD45RO+ cells were sorted as the memory CD4+ T cells. The clonotype was recovered from an adult in good health and CMV-seronegative. The sequenced sample was memory CD4+ T cells from blood. The rearrangement links TRBV13 to TRBJ2-2; 7 nucleotides match TRBD2. CDR3 sequence reads: CASSFSPAGTGELFF. CDR3 nucleotides: TGTGCCAGCAGCTTTAGTCCAGCGGGGACCGGGGAGCTGTTTTTT.